The 21 T cell receptor beta chains presented below share a single source sample, sequenced in a study of blood T cells in healthy people across ages. Through a sample-barcoded 5' primer and a J-beta primer mix, a second PCR was run for about 6 to 11 cycles. TCRdb analysed the 5' RACE reads with MiXCR anew, one entry per CDR3 protein. In the table there are about 1.6 million distinct CDR3 sequences, about 32% of which are singletons. The specimen was blood. Source of these receptors: a woman aged 25 to 39 in good health.

The chain recombines TRBV29-1 with TRBJ1-1; TRBD1 might be the D (5 bases). This CDR3 has 13 residues. The germline V gene has CDR1 SQVTM and CDR2 ANQGSEA. Trimming pared 3 bases from V and 5 bases from J, leaving 13 bases between. The chain's CDR3 is CSVETEGKTEAFF. The CDR3, as DNA: TGCAGCGTTGAGACAGAGGGGAAAACTGAAGCTTTCTTT.

This clonotype was observed a handful of times. The rearrangement links TRBV10-3 to TRBJ2-6; 9 bases align to TRBD1. The CDR3 length is 15 residues. V dropped 10 bases and J dropped 0; count of bases not matched to a gene: 4. Germline V gene sequence: CDR1 ENHRY, CDR2 SYGVKD. The CDR3 DNA follows: TGTGCCACCGGACAGGGGCACTCTGGGGCCAACGTCCTGACTTTC. Translated, it gives CATGQGHSGANVLTF.

This clonotype was recorded a few times. The CDR3, as DNA: TGCAGTGCTGACCAGCCGGGGGGGAGGACAGATACGCAGTATTTT. Protein sequence: CSADQPGGRTDTQYF. The rearrangement uses TRBV20-1 and TRBJ2-3; 8 nucleotides line up with TRBD2. The ends lost 5 bases at V and 3 bases at J; junction bases unmatched: 10. This CDR3 contains 15 residues. Looked up from germline, CDR1 is DFQATT and CDR2 is SNEGSKA (reference sequence).

This clonotype was seen only a few times. A much larger clone differs from this one at a single base, so this may be a read error. The rearrangement uses TRBV10-3 and TRBJ2-2; 8 positions agree with TRBD2. Germline CDR1 ENHRY, CDR2 SYGVKD. The CDR3 extends over 16 amino acids. The CDR3 DNA follows: TGTGTCATCAGTTTTAAGCGGGAGCCAAACACCGGGGAGCTGTTTTTT. This codes for CVISFKREPNTGELFF.

This clonotype was detected a few times. V gene TRBV29-1 combines with J gene TRBJ2-3; 7 nucleotides align to TRBD2. Trimming at V came to 6 bases and at J to 2 bases, leaving 5 bases not matched to a gene. The CDR3 is 13 amino acids. CDR1 SQVTM and CDR2 ANQGSEA come from the germline V gene. DNA for the CDR3: TGCAGCGTCAGGACTAGAACCACAGATACGCAGTATTTT. This translates into CSVRTRTTDTQYF.

The chain uses TRBV7-2 and TRBJ2-3; 7 positions match TRBD2. This CDR3 has 15 amino acids. The germline CDR1 and CDR2 sequences are SGHTA and FQGNSA. The V gene end was trimmed by 0 bases and the J gene end by 3 bases; junction bases not matched to a gene: 3. The CDR3 is CASSLAPLATDTQYF. As DNA, the CDR3 is TGTGCCAGCAGCTTAGCTCCACTAGCGACAGATACGCAGTATTTT.

This clonotype was found a few times. The DNA for the CDR3 is TGTGCCAGCCTGAGGACAGCCTCCTACAATGAGCAGTACTTC. It translates to CASLRTASYNEQYF. This sequence joins TRBV4-2 and TRBJ2-1; tentatively, D is TRBD1 (6 bases). The DNA end favors TRBJ2-7, so the J call may be wrong. Germline V gene data show CDR1 as LGHNA and CDR2 as YNFKEQ. The CDR3 totals 14 residues.

This clonotype was detected a few times. The junction does not match germline at one end; this may be a read error. V usage is TRBV7-9 and J usage is TRBJ2-3; D is undetermined. Germline V CDR1 and CDR2: SEHNR, FQNEAQ (reference sequence). The CDR3 contains 13 residues. In DNA, the CDR3 is TGTGCCGGCAGCTTAGAGTCCACAGATACGCAGTATTTT. Its protein is CAGSLESTDTQYF. Looking up the rest from reference TRBV7-9 and TRBJ2-3 gives the full variable domain: DTGVSQNPRHKITKRGQNVTFRCDPISEHNRLYWYRQTLGQGPEFLTYFQNEAQLEKSRLLSDRFSAERPKGSFSTLEIQRTEQGDSAMYLCAGSLESTDTQYFGPGTRLTVL.

V gene TRBV3-1 combines with J gene TRBJ2-3, with a weak D call TRBD2 (5 bases). Trimming removed 4 bases at V and 6 bases at J, with 17 bases between. The V gene's germline CDR1 is LGHDT and CDR2 YNNKEL (reference sequence). CDR3 size: 15 residues. The CDR3 DNA reads TGTGCCAGCAGCCTAACTAGTAGCCCCTCTGATACGCAGTATTTT. This translates into CASSLTSSPSDTQYF.

The chain uses TRBV7-2 and TRBJ1-6; D remains unclear. The CDR3 spans 15 residues. V lost 4 bases and J 6 bases, leaving 13 bases between the germline ends. Looked up from germline, CDR1 is SGHTA and CDR2 is FQGNSA. The DNA for the CDR3 is TGTGCCAGCAGCTCGTCCAGAATTACTAATTCACCCCTCCACTTT. It specifies CASSSSRITNSPLHF.

This clonotype was detected ten times or more. The chain is built from TRBV20-1 and TRBJ2-3; D may be TRBD1 (6 bases). With 3 bases removed from V and 0 bases from J, the gap between germline ends came to 10 bases. Germline assignment: CDR1 DFQATT and CDR2 SNEGSKA (reference sequence). The length of the CDR3 is 14 residues. CDR3 protein: CSASGTTSTDTQYF. DNA for the CDR3: TGCAGTGCTAGCGGGACAACTAGCACAGATACGCAGTATTTT.

This clonotype was seen a handful of times. The chain uses TRBV27 and TRBJ2-1; D remains unclear. The germline V gene has CDR1 MNHEY and CDR2 SMNVEV (reference sequence). Trimming took 5 bases from V and 7 from J, leaving 15 bases between them. There are 14 residues in the CDR3. CDR3 sequence reads: CASSDPAPRNEQFF. As DNA, the CDR3 is TGTGCCAGCAGTGACCCCGCTCCGCGGAATGAGCAGTTCTTC.

CDR3 DNA sequence: TGCGCCAGCAGCCCCACGAGCAGAAAATTGGATTCACCCCTCCACTTT. Protein: CASSPTSRKLDSPLHF. The chain has TRBV5-1 and TRBJ1-6; D not resolved. The V end lost 4 bases, the J end lost 8 bases, and 19 bases lay between the germline ends. This CDR3 has 16 residues. Germline V CDR1 and CDR2: SGHRS, YFSETQ.

The genes are TRBV20-1 and TRBJ2-3; D may match TRBD1 or TRBD2 (5 bases each). V was trimmed by 1 base and J by 3 bases, leaving 11 bases between them. This CDR3 region has 14 residues. Germline V lookup: CDR1 DFQATT, CDR2 SNEGSKA (reference sequence). The CDR3 nucleotides read TGCAGTGCTAGAGGGGGGTTAGGGACAGATACGCAGTATTTT. Amino acids: CSARGGLGTDTQYF.

This clonotype was detected a few times. The J gene is TRBJ2-7, the V gene TRBV6-1; D not certain. The CDR3 is 14 residues long. Germline CDR1 MNHNS, CDR2 SASEGT. V lost 2 bases, J lost 3 bases, and 11 bases lay in between. CDR3 protein: CASSELGLFYEQYF. The CDR3 DNA sequence: TGTGCCAGCAGTGAACTAGGGTTATTCTACGAGCAGTACTTC.

Comments on this clonotype: This may be a read error, as it is one base from a much larger clone. The chain recombines TRBV29-1 with TRBJ2-3, with TRBD2 as a possible D gene (5 bases). The V end lost 6 bases, the J end lost 2 bases, and 18 bases lay between the germline ends. CDR3 length: 15 amino acids. Germline V CDR1 and CDR2: SQVTM, ANQGSEA. CDR3 region: CSVRGRDGDTDTQYF. As DNA, the CDR3 is TGCAGCGTCAGAGGTCGGGATGGGGACACAGATACGCAGTATTTT.

As concerns this clonotype: A much larger clone differs by one base, so this may be a read error. The chain has TRBV25-1 and TRBJ2-7; D is unclear. This CDR3 region has 12 residues. Trimming removed 7 bases from V and 5 bases from J, with 12 bases in between. The germline gives CDR1 MGHDK, CDR2 SYGVNS. CDR3: CASTPDGHEQYF. The CDR3 nucleotides read TGTGCCAGCACCCCGGATGGGCACGAGCAGTACTTC.

This clonotype was seen more than once but under ten times. This chain joins TRBV5-1 and TRBJ1-5; D gene unclear. V gave up 1 base and J gave up 5 bases, with 13 bases separating them. This CDR3 has 15 amino acids. CDR1 and CDR2 from the germline V gene are SGHRS and YFSETQ. For the CDR3, the DNA is TGCGCCAGCAGCTTGAGAACAGCCCGATATCAGCCCCAGCATTTT. Amino acids: CASSLRTARYQPQHF. Filled out from reference TRBV5-1 and TRBJ1-5, the complete variable domain reads KAGVTQTPRYLIKTRGQQVTLSCSPISGHRSVSWYQQTPGQGLQFLFEYFSETQRNKGNFPGRFSGRQFSNSRSEMNVSTLELGDSALYLCASSLRTARYQPQHFGDGTRLSIL.

This clonotype was found a few times. The rearrangement uses TRBV6-6 and TRBJ1-4; perhaps TRBD1 as D (5 bases). The CDR3 runs to 16 residues. Trimming stripped 8 bases from V and 6 bases from J, with 22 bases between. Germline V CDR1 and CDR2: MNHNY, SVGAGI (reference sequence). CDR3 DNA: TGTGCCAGCTGTCGGGGCAGGTCCAGGGATGATGAAAAACTGTTTTTT. Protein sequence: CASCRGRSRDDEKLFF.

The chain uses TRBV7-9 and TRBJ1-2; 7 bases fit TRBD1. V lost 5 bases, J lost 8 bases, and 5 bases stayed unmatched. This CDR3 is 12 amino acids long. Germline CDR1 and CDR2: SEHNR and FQNEAQ (reference sequence). The CDR3 bases are TGTGCCAGCAGCCAGCGGGACAGCGGCTACACCTTC. Protein: CASSQRDSGYTF.

This clonotype was observed a handful of times. The chain employs TRBV6-5 and TRBJ1-1, with TRBD1 identical over 8 bases. J gave up 5 bases and V 5 bases, and 7 bases lay outside the gene matches. The CDR3 contains 14 residues. Germline V gene lookup returns CDR1 MNHEY and CDR2 SVGAGI. The CDR3 DNA reads TGTGCCAGCAGTCAGAGGACAGGGAGGACTGAAGCTTTCTTT. As protein: CASSQRTGRTEAFF.